The clone carrying this T cell receptor (beta chain) was detected only a few times. V was shortened by 0 bases and J by 2 bases, with 16 bases between the two germline ends. This CDR3 contains 17 residues. Per germline, CDR1 LGHNA and CDR2 YSLEER. The source of the sample is a study of T-cell reconstitution after alpha-beta-depleted transplantation in children. This sample's TCRbeta library carried unique molecular identifier barcodes. MiXCR was run by TCRdb on the PCR reads, yielding one entry per CDR3 protein. The data contain almost 500,000 distinct CDR3 sequences, 12% of them singletons. The input for sequencing was PBMCs from the stem cell graft donor, taken from the stem cell graft. The clonotype was recovered from a human donor who donated a stem cell graft to a child with combined immunodeficiency. This chain links TRBV4-3 with TRBJ1-2; maybe TRBD1 (5 bases). The CDR3 nucleotides read TGCGCCAGCAGCCAAGATCTCGCCCGGACACCGAACTATGGCTACACCTTC. Its translation: CASSQDLARTPNYGYTF.